Following are 11 T cell receptor beta chains from one sample sequenced in a study of T cell repertoires in cytomegalovirus infection. TCRdb re-called the reads through MiXCR, storing one row per CDR3 protein. The sample contains a few hundred thousand distinct CDR3 sequences, about 28% of which appear only once. These receptors are not linked to any known antigen. Source: cultured PBMCs, taken from culture after CMV antigen stimulation. These receptors all stem from a human donor in good health (CMV status not recorded). Some clones in this sample may be carry-over from other donors' samples.

There are a few counts of this clonotype. The chain links TRBV29-1 to TRBJ2-3; no clear D. Germline V gene sequence: CDR1 SQVTM, CDR2 ANQGSEA. The length of the CDR3 is 13 residues. Trimming removed 4 bases from V and 0 bases from J, with 8 bases in between. CDR3 nucleotide sequence: TGCAGCGTTGCCAGGTCTAGCACAGATACGCAGTATTTT. Residues: CSVARSSTDTQYF.

The chain is built from TRBV3-1 and TRBJ1-2; no clear D gene. There are 15 residues in the CDR3. The V gene lost 1 base and the J gene lost 2 bases, with 11 bases spanning the gap. The germline gives CDR1 LGHDT, CDR2 YNNKEL (reference sequence). CDR3 in DNA: TGTGCCAGCAGCCAAGGCCCGGCAGCCAACTATGGCTACACCTTC. This sequence encodes CASSQGPAANYGYTF.

The gene calls are TRBV12-3 or TRBV12-4 and TRBJ2-2, with 11 bases identical to TRBD2. This CDR3 spans 14 amino acids. With 7 bases clipped from V and 7 bases from J, the junction kept 5 bases outside the gene matches. Here the CDR3 reads CASITSGSHGELFF. In nucleotides, the CDR3 is TGTGCCAGCATAACTAGCGGGAGTCACGGGGAGCTGTTTTTT.

The gene calls are TRBV12-5 and TRBJ1-4; 7 nucleotides match TRBD1. CDR1 is LGHNT, CDR2 FRNRAP, per germline. With 6 bases clipped from V and 0 bases from J, the junction kept 4 bases outside the gene matches. The length of the CDR3 is 15 residues. The CDR3 loop is CASGPTGTTNEKLFF. Written as DNA, the CDR3 is TGTGCTAGTGGCCCGACAGGGACAACTAATGAAAAACTGTTTTTT.

This chain connects TRBV10-3 to TRBJ2-3; 10 bases match TRBD2. Germline assignment: CDR1 ENHRY and CDR2 SYGVKD. V dropped 6 bases and J dropped 2; count of bases not matched to a gene: 2. This CDR3 is built from 14 residues. CDR3 sequence: CAIRSGRDTDTQYF. DNA of the CDR3: TGTGCCATCAGGAGCGGGAGGGACACAGATACGCAGTATTTT.

V gene TRBV21-1 combines with J gene TRBJ1-4; the table assigns TRBD1, which was not confirmed against the DNA. TRBV21-1 is shown as a pseudogene. CDR3 length: 14 residues. The CDR3 nucleotides are TGTGCCAGCAGCAACAGGGTTACTAATGAAAAACTGTTTTTT. This gives the protein CASSNRVTNEKLFF.

As DNA, the CDR3 is TGCAGTGCTAACGGGGCTCGAGGTGACGGGACCTCCTCATTACAAGAGACCCAGTACTTC. This encodes CSANGARGDGTSSLQETQYF. The chain combines TRBV20-1 with TRBJ2-5, with D perhaps given as TRBD1 or TRBD2 (5 bases each). The CDR3 consists of 20 residues. V lost 4 bases and J lost 2, with 32 bases in between. Germline CDR1 DFQATT, CDR2 SNEGSKA (reference sequence).

V gene TRBV7-9 combines with J gene TRBJ2-7; the D gene is possibly TRBD1 (6 bases). The CDR3 sequence is 16 residues long. Trimming removed 1 base from V and 0 bases from J, with 13 bases in between. Germline V CDR1 and CDR2: SEHNR, FQNEAQ (reference sequence). DNA of the CDR3: TGTGCCAGCAGCTTAGGTAGCAGGGGAAGCTCCTACGAGCAGTACTTC. Protein: CASSLGSRGSSYEQYF.

The gene calls are TRBV4-1 and TRBJ2-3; D not resolved. This CDR3 region has 14 residues. Germline V gene data show CDR1 as MGHRA and CDR2 as YSYEKL. V was cut by 1 base and J by 1 base, with 6 bases left in between. The CDR3 region is CASSQGVGTDTQYF. CDR3 nucleotide sequence: TGCGCCAGCAGCCAAGGAGTAGGCACAGATACGCAGTATTTT.

In DNA form, the CDR3 reads TGTGCCAGCAGCTTAGATGGGGGGACTAGCGCCCGATCCTACAATGAGCAGTTCTTC. Protein sequence: CASSLDGGTSARSYNEQFF. The chain employs TRBV11-2 and TRBJ2-1; 10 positions agree with TRBD2. The V gene end was trimmed by 0 bases and the J gene end by 1 base; junction bases not matched to a gene: 9. The CDR3 has 19 amino acids. Germline V gene data show CDR1 as SGHAT and CDR2 as FQNNGV.

This clonotype occurred a few times. The chain is built from TRBV11-3 and TRBJ1-1, with 9 bases lining up with TRBD1. Trimming removed 3 bases from V and 5 bases from J; junction bases left unmatched: 1. Per germline, CDR1 SGHNT and CDR2 YENEEA. The CDR3 covers 13 residues. The CDR3 coding sequence is TGTGCCAGCAGCTTTGGGACAGGGACTGAAGCTTTCTTT. It encodes CASSFGTGTEAFF.